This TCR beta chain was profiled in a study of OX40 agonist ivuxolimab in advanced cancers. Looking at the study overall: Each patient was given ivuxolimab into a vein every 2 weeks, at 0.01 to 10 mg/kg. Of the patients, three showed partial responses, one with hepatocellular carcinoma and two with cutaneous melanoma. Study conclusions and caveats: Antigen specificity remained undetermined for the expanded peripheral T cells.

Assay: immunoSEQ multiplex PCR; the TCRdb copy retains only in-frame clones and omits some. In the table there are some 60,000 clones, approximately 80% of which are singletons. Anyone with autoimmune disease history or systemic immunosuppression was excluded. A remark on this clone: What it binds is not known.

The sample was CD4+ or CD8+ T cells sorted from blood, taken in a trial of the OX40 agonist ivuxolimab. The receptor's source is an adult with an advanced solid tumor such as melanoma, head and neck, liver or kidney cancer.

CDR3 protein: CASSYFGGLNYNEQFF. The DNA for the CDR3 is TGTGCCAGCAGTTATTTCGGCGGACTAAACTACAATGAGCAGTTCTTC. This chain joins TRBV6-5 and TRBJ2-1, with D perhaps TRBD2 (6 bases). CDR3 length: 16 residues. Germline V CDR1 and CDR2: MNHEY, SVGAGI. With 3 bases removed from V and 3 bases from J, the gap between germline ends came to 15 bases.